This T cell receptor (beta chain) comes out of a study of identical twins. Per the germline V gene, CDR1 is DFQATT and CDR2 is SNEGSKA (reference sequence). With 4 bases removed from V and 1 base from J, the gap between germline ends came to 16 bases. The length of the CDR3 is 15 residues. This clonotype has a handful of counts. Antigen unknown. TCRdb recomputed calls from the 5' RACE reads with MiXCR, one row per CDR3 protein. This sample has about 790,000 distinct CDR3 sequences; approximately 18% occur once, and the top ten carry roughly 13%. Study-wide results and limits: Weaker excess twin sharing was seen among beta out-of-frame sequences.

The same sample was also used in a study of T cells expressing NK-cell markers. That work states: CD3+CD56+NKG2C+, CD3+CD56+NKG2C- and CD3+CD56-NKG2C+ T cells, once sorted, supplied the TCR beta repertoires.

This sequence originates from a woman aged 18 to 35 in good health. Sequenced sample: PBMCs. This chain joins TRBV20-1 and TRBJ2-5; D remains unclear. The CDR3 is CSATTPLGPQETQYF. The CDR3 DNA reads as TGCAGTGCTACTACACCATTAGGCCCCCAAGAGACCCAGTACTTC.